What follows are 23 T cell receptor beta chains derived from one specimen sequenced in a study of post-analysis software for immune sequencing data. No antigen is known for these receptors. Notes on the study in general: In patients, TRBV5-6, TRBV5-1 and TRBV20-1 belonged to several TRBV segments found more frequently than in controls.

Presence of unique molecular identifiers characterized the TCR beta cDNA libraries. TCRdb re-called the PCR reads with MiXCR, one entry per CDR3 protein. This table holds about half a million distinct CDR3 sequences, less than 40% found once. The sequenced sample was blood. The receptor source for this set is a girl between 2 and 17 years old with multiple sclerosis.

This clonotype turned up a few times. The CDR3 here is CASRPGQTYPNEQFF. CDR3 nucleotide sequence: TGTGCCAGCAGGCCGGGACAAACATACCCCAATGAGCAGTTCTTC. V and J are TRBV2 and TRBJ2-1, with D perhaps TRBD1 (6 bases). CDR3 length: 15 amino acids. The V end lost 6 bases, the J end lost 6 bases, and 18 bases lay between the germline ends. Germline V gene sequence: CDR1 SNHLY, CDR2 FYNNEI.

CDR3 in amino acids: CASTPSGIRGGFNQPQHF. The CDR3 nucleotides are TGTGCCAGCACCCCCTCAGGGATCAGGGGGGGTTTCAATCAGCCCCAGCATTTT. The chain carries TRBV6-2 or TRBV6-3 and TRBJ1-5; 7 bases match TRBD1. Germline V lookup: CDR1 MNHEY, CDR2 SVGEGT. The CDR3 is made up of 18 amino acids. Trimming cost V 7 bases and J 3 bases; bases outside gene matches: 18.

The chain joins TRBV24-1 to TRBJ2-3; 9 bases align to TRBD1. The CDR3 length is 19 residues. Germline V lookup: CDR1 KGHDR, CDR2 SFDVKD. J was trimmed by 2 bases and V by 1 base; bases with no gene match: 12. This CDR3 is CATSDFLPGQGWLTDTQYF. The CDR3 nucleotides are TGTGCCACCAGTGATTTCCTCCCGGGACAGGGATGGCTCACAGATACGCAGTATTTT.

The chain uses TRBV7-8 and TRBJ1-2, with D unresolved. There are 13 residues in the CDR3. From germline, CDR1 is SGHVS and CDR2 FQNEAQ. Trimming removed 5 bases from V and 5 bases from J, with 12 bases in between. This chain's CDR3 is CASSRTQVYGYTF. The CDR3 DNA reads as TGTGCCAGCAGCCGGACCCAGGTGTATGGCTACACCTTC.

The genes are TRBV5-1 and TRBJ2-7; TRBD1 aligns across 7 bases. Trimming cost V 1 base and J 2 bases; bases outside gene matches: 6. This CDR3 comprises 15 residues. Germline CDR1 is SGHRS and CDR2 is YFSETQ. The DNA of the CDR3 is TGCGCCAGCAGCTTGTCCATGACAGGGACCTACGAGCAGTACTTC. Encoded protein: CASSLSMTGTYEQYF.

The chain links TRBV10-3 to TRBJ2-1; no definite D call. The CDR3 runs to 12 residues. V was shortened by 3 bases and J by 7 bases, with 7 bases between the two germline ends. The germline CDR1 and CDR2 sequences are ENHRY and SYGVKD. The CDR3 region is CAISELLNEQFF. For the CDR3, the DNA is TGTGCCATCAGTGAATTGTTGAATGAGCAGTTCTTC.

V is TRBV5-1 and J is TRBJ1-2; 9 bases are a match to TRBD1. This CDR3 is 14 amino acids long. The junction had 7 bases not matched to a gene; V was cut back by 4 bases and J by 6 bases. Germline CDR1 is SGHRS and CDR2 is YFSETQ. CDR3 DNA: TGCGCCAGCAGCACCGGCGGACAGGGGAATGGCTACACCTTC. Translated: CASSTGGQGNGYTF.

The chain couples TRBV11-2 to TRBJ2-3; D assignment may be TRBD1 or TRBD2 (6 bases each). Trimming shortened V by 1 base and J by 2 bases, and 13 bases separated the two germline ends. Germline assignment: CDR1 SGHAT and CDR2 FQNNGV. The CDR3 is made up of 16 amino acids. CDR3 amino acids: CASSLALGGITDTQYF. DNA for the CDR3: TGTGCCAGCAGCTTAGCTCTAGGGGGGATCACAGATACGCAGTATTTT. Based on the CDR3 plus reference TRBV11-2 and TRBJ2-3, the full variable domain is EAGVAQSPRYKIIEKRQSVAFWCNPISGHATLYWYQQILGQGPKLLIQFQNNGVVDDSQLPKDRFSAERLKGVDSTLKIQPAKLEDSAVYLCASSLALGGITDTQYFGPGTRLTVL.

The J gene is TRBJ2-5, the V gene TRBV5-5; D uncertain. This CDR3 is built from 12 residues. The germline gives CDR1 SGHKS, CDR2 YYEKEE (reference sequence). Trimming stripped 4 bases from V and 3 bases from J, with 7 bases between. CDR3 DNA sequence: TGTGCCAGCAGCACCCTTGAAGAGACCCAGTACTTC. Its protein product is CASSTLEETQYF.

The chain recombines TRBV9 with TRBJ2-7; D possibly corresponds to TRBD2 (6 bases). Trimming pared 4 bases from V and 9 bases from J, leaving 11 bases between. Germline-derived CDR1 and CDR2 are SGDLS and YYNGEE. The CDR3 contains 11 residues. CDR3 in DNA: TGTGCCAGCAGCACCTCCGGGGGGCAGTACTTC. It encodes CASSTSGGQYF.

This chain joins TRBV20-1 and TRBJ1-5; the D gene is possibly TRBD1 (6 bases). Trimming shortened V by 4 bases and J by 5 bases, and 12 bases separated the two germline ends. Germline V gene sequence: CDR1 DFQATT, CDR2 SNEGSKA (reference sequence). The CDR3 spans 13 residues. This CDR3 reads CSATDSPDQPQHF. CDR3 nucleotides: TGCAGTGCTACGGACAGCCCTGATCAGCCCCAGCATTTT.

The chain couples TRBV12-3 or TRBV12-4 to TRBJ1-2; TRBD1 is a possible D gene (5 bases). Trimming removed 6 bases at V and 4 bases at J, with 15 bases between. The CDR3 runs to 14 residues. The CDR3 protein is CASRDQGHTYGYTF. As DNA, the CDR3 is TGTGCCAGCAGAGATCAGGGTCACACCTATGGCTACACCTTC.

This clonotype was counted only a few times. The chain has TRBV5-1 and TRBJ2-5; possible D gene TRBD1, 5 bases. The V and J ends lost 0 bases and 4 bases respectively, with 13 bases between them. This CDR3 has 15 amino acids. Germline V gene data show CDR1 as SGHRS and CDR2 as YFSETQ. In DNA, the CDR3 is TGCGCCAGCAGCTTGGGTCCAGGGATCAGAGAGACCCAGTACTTC. Encoded protein: CASSLGPGIRETQYF.

The V call is TRBV9, the J call TRBJ2-5; TRBD2 matches at 11 bases. There are 15 residues in the CDR3. V dropped 3 bases and J dropped 5; count of bases not matched to a gene: 6. Germline V lookup: CDR1 SGDLS, CDR2 YYNGEE. DNA for the CDR3: TGTGCCAGCAGCGAATCCCTAGCGGGGGGTGAGACCCAGTACTTC. As protein: CASSESLAGGETQYF.

This clonotype was seen only once. The genes are TRBV12-3 or TRBV12-4 and TRBJ2-2; 8 bases agree with TRBD1. CDR3 length: 14 residues. V lost 5 bases to trimming and J lost 7 bases; unmatched junction nucleotides: 6. The CDR3 sequence: CASSRTGRHGELFF. The CDR3 DNA reads TGTGCCAGCAGTCGGACAGGGAGGCACGGGGAGCTGTTTTTT.

In its sample, this clonotype was seen once. The chain employs TRBV11-2 and TRBJ2-4; D might be TRBD1 (5 bases). Germline V CDR1 and CDR2: SGHAT, FQNNGV. V shed 5 bases and J shed 3 bases, with 11 bases lying between them. CDR3 length equals 14 residues. The CDR3 sequence is CASSRGIVKNIQYF. The CDR3 DNA reads as TGTGCCAGCAGCAGGGGAATAGTCAAAAACATTCAGTACTTC.

The sample holds one count of this clonotype. This chain joins TRBV7-9 and TRBJ2-4, with D perhaps matching TRBD2 (7 bases). With 3 bases removed from V and 13 bases from J, the gap between germline ends came to 19 bases. The germline V gene encodes CDR1 SEHNR and CDR2 FQNEAQ (reference sequence). CDR3 size: 14 residues. The CDR3 DNA reads as TGTGCCAGCAGCTTCTCGGGGGGCCCTAGGGAGCAGTACTTC. This gives the protein CASSFSGGPREQYF.

The V gene is TRBV7-2, the J gene TRBJ2-7; no definite D call. V was shortened by 5 bases and J by 3 bases, with 14 bases between the two germline ends. The CDR3 runs 14 residues. Germline values: CDR1 SGHTA, CDR2 FQGNSA. The CDR3 bases are TGTGCCAGCAGCCCCAGAGTGGCGCGCTACGAGCAGTACTTC. Translation: CASSPRVARYEQYF.

The rearrangement uses TRBV5-4 and TRBJ1-2; 7 bases align to TRBD1. Germline assignment: CDR1 SGHNT and CDR2 YYREEE (reference sequence). The CDR3 contains 14 residues. The V and J ends lost 3 bases and 8 bases, in that order; junction bases with no gene match: 10. The CDR3 sequence: CASSSHTGAGGYTF. In DNA, the CDR3 is TGTGCCAGCAGCTCCCACACAGGGGCAGGGGGCTACACCTTC.

V gene TRBV12-3 or TRBV12-4 combines with J gene TRBJ2-3, with 10 bases aligning to TRBD2. There are 16 residues in the CDR3. J gave up 4 bases and V 8 bases, and 12 bases lay outside the gene matches. CDR3 nucleotide sequence: TGTGCCAGCGCCCCCTATAGCGGGGGGAGGGCAGATACGCAGTATTTT. It encodes CASAPYSGGRADTQYF.

The chain is built from TRBV4-1 and TRBJ2-5, with 8 bases lining up with TRBD1. Judging by the DNA end, TRBJ2-7 fits better; the J call may be wrong. Germline values: CDR1 MGHRA, CDR2 YSYEKL. The CDR3 is 14 residues long. This CDR3 is CASSQDPGQDEQYF. CDR3 DNA: TGCGCCAGCAGCCAGGATCCGGGACAGGACGAGCAGTACTTC.

This rearrangement joins TRBV7-2 to TRBJ2-7; TRBD1 agrees at 12 bases. This CDR3 contains 16 residues. Germline-derived CDR1 and CDR2 are SGHTA and FQGNSA. J was trimmed by 7 bases and V by 5 bases; bases with no gene match: 12. The CDR3 reads CASSRTGTGGINEQYF. The CDR3 region has the DNA TGTGCCAGCAGCAGAACCGGGACAGGGGGCATCAATGAGCAGTACTTC.

The V call is TRBV20-1, the J call TRBJ2-3; 7 bases line up with TRBD2. V was pared by 6 bases and J by 1 base, with 7 bases of the junction left unmatched. Looked up from germline, CDR1 is DFQATT and CDR2 is SNEGSKA (reference sequence). This CDR3 region has 14 residues. CDR3: CSARRAGGTDTQYF. The CDR3 DNA sequence: TGCAGTGCGAGAAGGGCGGGGGGCACAGATACGCAGTATTTT.